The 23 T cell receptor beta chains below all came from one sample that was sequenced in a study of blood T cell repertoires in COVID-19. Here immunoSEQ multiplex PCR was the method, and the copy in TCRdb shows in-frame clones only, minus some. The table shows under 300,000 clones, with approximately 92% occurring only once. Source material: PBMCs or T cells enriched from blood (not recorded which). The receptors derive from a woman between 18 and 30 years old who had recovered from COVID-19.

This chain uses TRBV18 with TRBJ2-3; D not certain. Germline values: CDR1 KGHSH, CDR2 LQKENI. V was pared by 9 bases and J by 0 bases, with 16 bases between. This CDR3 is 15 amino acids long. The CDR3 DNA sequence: TGTGCCAGTCAACAGTCAACCTTTAGCACAGATACGCAGTATTTT. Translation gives CASQQSTFSTDTQYF. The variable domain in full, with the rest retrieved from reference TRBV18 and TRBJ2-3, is NAGVMQNPRHLVRRRGQEARLRCSPMKGHSHVYWYRQLPEEGLKFMVYLQKENIIDESGMPKERFSAEFPKEGPSILRIQQVVRGDSAAYFCASQQSTFSTDTQYFGPGTRLTVL.

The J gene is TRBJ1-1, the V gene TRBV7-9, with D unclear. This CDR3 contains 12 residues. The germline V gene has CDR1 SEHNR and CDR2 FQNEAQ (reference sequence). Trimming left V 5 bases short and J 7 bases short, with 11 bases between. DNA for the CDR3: TGTGCCAGCAGCCCTGTGCGGAGTGAAGCTTTCTTT. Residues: CASSPVRSEAFF.

The CDR3 region is CASRRLGVRSGGSDTQYF. The CDR3 DNA is TGCGCCAGCCGTAGGTTGGGAGTTAGGAGCGGGGGGTCAGATACGCAGTATTTT. This chain connects TRBV4-1 to TRBJ2-3; TRBD2 matches at 9 bases. This CDR3 contains 18 residues. Germline CDR1 is MGHRA and CDR2 is YSYEKL. V shed 8 bases, J shed 4 bases, and the junction held 19 bases outside the gene matches.

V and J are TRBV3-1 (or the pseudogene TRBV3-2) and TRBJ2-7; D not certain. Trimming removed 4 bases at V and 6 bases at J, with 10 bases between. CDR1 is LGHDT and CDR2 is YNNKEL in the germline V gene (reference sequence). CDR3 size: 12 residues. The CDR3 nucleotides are TGTGCCAGCAGCCTTCGATACGGCGAGCAGTACTTC. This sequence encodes CASSLRYGEQYF.

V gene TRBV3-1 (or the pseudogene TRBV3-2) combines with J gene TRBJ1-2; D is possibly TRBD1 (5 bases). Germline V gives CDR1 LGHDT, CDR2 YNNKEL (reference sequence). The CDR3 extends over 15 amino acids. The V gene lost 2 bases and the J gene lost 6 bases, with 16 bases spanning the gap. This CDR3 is CASSQSWVQGDGYTF. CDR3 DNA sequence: TGTGCCAGCAGCCAATCTTGGGTGCAAGGGGATGGCTACACCTTC.

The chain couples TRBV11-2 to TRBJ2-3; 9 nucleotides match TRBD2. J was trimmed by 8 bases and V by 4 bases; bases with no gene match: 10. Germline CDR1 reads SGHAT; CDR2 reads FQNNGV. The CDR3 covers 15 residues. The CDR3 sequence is CASSSQGLAIGTQYF. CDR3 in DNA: TGTGCCAGCAGCTCCCAGGGACTAGCAATTGGTACGCAGTATTTT.

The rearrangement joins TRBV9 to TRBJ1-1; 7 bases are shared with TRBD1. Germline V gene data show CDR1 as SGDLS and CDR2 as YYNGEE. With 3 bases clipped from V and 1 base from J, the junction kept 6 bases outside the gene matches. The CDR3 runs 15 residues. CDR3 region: CASSEGNRGNTEAFF. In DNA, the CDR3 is TGTGCCAGCAGCGAGGGAAACAGGGGGAACACTGAAGCTTTCTTT.

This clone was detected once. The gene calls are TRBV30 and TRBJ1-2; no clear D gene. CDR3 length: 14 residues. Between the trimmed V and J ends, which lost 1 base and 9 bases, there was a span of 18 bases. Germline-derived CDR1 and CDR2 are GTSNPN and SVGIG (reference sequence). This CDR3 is CAWSAWRARSSYTF. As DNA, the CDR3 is TGTGCCTGGAGTGCGTGGAGGGCTAGAAGTAGCTACACCTTC.

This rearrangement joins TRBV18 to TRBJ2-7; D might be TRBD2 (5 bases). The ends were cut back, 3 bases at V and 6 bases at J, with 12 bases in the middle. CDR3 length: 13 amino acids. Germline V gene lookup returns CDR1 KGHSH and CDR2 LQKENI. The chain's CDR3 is CASSPGEEVEQYF. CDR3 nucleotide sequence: TGTGCCAGCTCACCCGGGGAAGAGGTCGAGCAGTACTTC.

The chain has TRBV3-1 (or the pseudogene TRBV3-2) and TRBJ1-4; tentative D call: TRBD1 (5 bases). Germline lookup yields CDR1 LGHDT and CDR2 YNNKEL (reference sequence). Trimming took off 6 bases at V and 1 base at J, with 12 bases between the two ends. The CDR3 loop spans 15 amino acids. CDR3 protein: CASSRPRETNEKLFF. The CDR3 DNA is TGTGCCAGCAGTCGTCCCAGGGAAACTAATGAAAAACTGTTTTTT.

The DNA of the CDR3 is TGTGCCAGCAGTCTCGACAGGGGGGAGACCCAGTACTTC. It translates to CASSLDRGETQYF. The chain couples TRBV14 to TRBJ2-5; 9 bases map to TRBD1. From germline, CDR1 is SGHDN and CDR2 FVKESK. The V gene end was trimmed by 6 bases and the J gene end by 5 bases; junction bases not matched to a gene: 4. This CDR3 region has 13 residues.

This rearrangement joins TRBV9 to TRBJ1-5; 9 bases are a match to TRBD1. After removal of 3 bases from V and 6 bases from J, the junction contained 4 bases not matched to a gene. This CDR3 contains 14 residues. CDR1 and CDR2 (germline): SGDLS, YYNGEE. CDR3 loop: CASSAGTGRQPQHF. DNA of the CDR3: TGTGCCAGCAGCGCCGGGACAGGGCGTCAGCCCCAGCATTTT.

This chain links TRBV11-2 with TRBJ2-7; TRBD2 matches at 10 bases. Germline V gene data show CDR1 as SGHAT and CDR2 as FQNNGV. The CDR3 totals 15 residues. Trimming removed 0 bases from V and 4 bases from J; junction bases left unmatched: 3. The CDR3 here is CASSLESGGDYEQYF. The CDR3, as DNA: TGTGCCAGCAGCTTAGAAAGCGGGGGGGATTACGAGCAGTACTTC.

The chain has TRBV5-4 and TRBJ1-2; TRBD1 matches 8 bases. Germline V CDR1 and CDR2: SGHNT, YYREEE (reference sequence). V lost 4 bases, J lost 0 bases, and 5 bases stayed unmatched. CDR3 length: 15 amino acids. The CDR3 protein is CASSEKQGANYGYTF. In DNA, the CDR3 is TGTGCCAGCAGCGAGAAACAGGGGGCTAACTATGGCTACACCTTC.

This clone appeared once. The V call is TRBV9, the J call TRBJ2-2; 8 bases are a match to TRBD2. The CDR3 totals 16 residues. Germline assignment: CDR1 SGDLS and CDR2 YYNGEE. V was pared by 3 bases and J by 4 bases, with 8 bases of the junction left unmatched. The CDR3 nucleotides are TGTGCCAGCAGCGCCCCGGGACTAGGTGGCACCGGGGAGCTGTTTTTT. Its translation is CASSAPGLGGTGELFF.

In nucleotides, the CDR3 is TGCGCCAGCAGCCAAGATGGAAGGGACTTCAGCTCCTACAATGAGCAGTTCTTC. Encoded protein: CASSQDGRDFSSYNEQFF. The rearrangement uses TRBV4-1 and TRBJ2-1; a weak D match, TRBD2 (6 bases). In germline, CDR1 is MGHRA, CDR2 YSYEKL. This CDR3 has 18 residues. The V end lost 0 bases, the J end lost 0 bases, and 15 bases lay between the germline ends.

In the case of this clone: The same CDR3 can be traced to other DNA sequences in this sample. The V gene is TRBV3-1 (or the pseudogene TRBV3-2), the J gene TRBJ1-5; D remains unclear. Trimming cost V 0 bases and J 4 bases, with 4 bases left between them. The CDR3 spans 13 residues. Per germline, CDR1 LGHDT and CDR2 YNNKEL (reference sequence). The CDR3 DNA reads TGTGCCAGCAGCCAAGATTTAAATCAGCCCCAGCATTTT. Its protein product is CASSQDLNQPQHF.

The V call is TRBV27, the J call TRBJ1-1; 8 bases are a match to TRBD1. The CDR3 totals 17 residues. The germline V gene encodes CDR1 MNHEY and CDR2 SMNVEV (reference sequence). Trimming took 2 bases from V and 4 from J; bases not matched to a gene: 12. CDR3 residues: CASSLVPDRAVSTEAFF. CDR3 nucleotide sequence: TGTGCCAGCAGTTTAGTCCCGGACAGGGCTGTTTCCACTGAAGCTTTCTTT.

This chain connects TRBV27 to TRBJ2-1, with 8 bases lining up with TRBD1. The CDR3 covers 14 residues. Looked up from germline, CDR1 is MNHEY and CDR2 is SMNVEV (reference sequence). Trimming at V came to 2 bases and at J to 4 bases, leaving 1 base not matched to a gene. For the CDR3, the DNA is TGTGCCAGCAGTTTAGACAGGGGATACAATGAGCAGTTCTTC. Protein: CASSLDRGYNEQFF.

CDR3 loop: CASSYPPGQAQETQYF. CDR3 bases: TGTGCCAGCAGCTACCCCCCGGGACAGGCCCAAGAGACCCAGTACTTC. The chain uses TRBV7-9 and TRBJ2-5; 8 bases map to TRBD1. This CDR3 contains 16 residues. Germline CDR1 SEHNR, CDR2 FQNEAQ (reference sequence). V was pared by 4 bases and J by 1 base, with 8 bases of the junction left unmatched.

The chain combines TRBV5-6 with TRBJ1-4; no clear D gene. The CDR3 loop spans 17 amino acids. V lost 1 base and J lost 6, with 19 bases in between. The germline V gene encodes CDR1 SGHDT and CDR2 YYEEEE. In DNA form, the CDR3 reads TGTGCCAGCAGCTTGATTGGGCAGGCTGGATTACATGAAAAACTGTTTTTT. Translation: CASSLIGQAGLHEKLFF.

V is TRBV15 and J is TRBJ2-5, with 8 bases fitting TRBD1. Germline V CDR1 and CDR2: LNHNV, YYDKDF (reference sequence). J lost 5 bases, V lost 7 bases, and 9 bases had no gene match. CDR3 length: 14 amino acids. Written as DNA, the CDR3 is TGTGCCACCAAGACAGGGGCGGGAATGGAGACCCAGTACTTC. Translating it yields CATKTGAGMETQYF.

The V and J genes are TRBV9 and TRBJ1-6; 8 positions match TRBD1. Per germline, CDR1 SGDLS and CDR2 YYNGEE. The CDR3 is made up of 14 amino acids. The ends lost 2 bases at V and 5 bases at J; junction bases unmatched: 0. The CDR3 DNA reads TGTGCCAGCAGCGTGACAGGGGATAATTCACCCCTCCACTTT. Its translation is CASSVTGDNSPLHF.